This passage covers 10 T cell receptor beta chains from one sample sequenced in a study of sequential checkpoint blockade in melanoma. The data were produced by immunoSEQ multiplex PCR, yet TCRdb's version contains in-frame clones alone and is incomplete. The repertoire consists of 40,000 or so clones, with 86% occurring once and the leading ten covering approximately 12%. Treatment indicated: randomized to nivolumab then ipilimumab (arm A) or the reverse (arm B). Sample: CD8+ T cells sorted from blood (inferred from file names), taken from a patient given nivolumab and ipilimumab in sequence. These receptor sequences come from a human donor with melanoma.

By share, this clone ranks as medium-sized. V usage is TRBV5-4 and J usage is TRBJ1-4, with 8 bases matching TRBD1. The germline V gene encodes CDR1 SGHNT and CDR2 YYREEE (reference sequence). V shed 3 bases and J 5 bases; nucleotides not matched to a gene: 9. The CDR3 is made up of 16 amino acids. The CDR3 nucleotides read TGTGCCAGCAGCTCGTGGACAGGGCGAGTGAATGAAAAACTGTTTTTT. Protein: CASSSWTGRVNEKLFF.

J is TRBJ2-1 and V is TRBV12-5; 7 nucleotides agree with TRBD1. Germline assignment: CDR1 LGHNT and CDR2 FRNRAP. V lost 4 bases, J lost 1 base, and 4 bases stayed unmatched. The CDR3 is made up of 15 amino acids. The DNA for the CDR3 is TGTGCTAGTGGTTCACCGGGACAGTCCTACAATGAGCAGTTCTTC. Its protein is CASGSPGQSYNEQFF.

The V call is TRBV13, the J call TRBJ2-3; 12 nucleotides agree with TRBD2. CDR3 size: 19 residues. The V and J ends lost 5 bases and 1 base, in that order; junction bases with no gene match: 13. Germline CDR1 is PRHDT and CDR2 is FYEKMQ (reference sequence). The CDR3 DNA follows: TGTGCCAGCAGCGCTAGGGGACTAGCGGGCCTTCGGGGCACAGATACGCAGTATTTT. This translates into CASSARGLAGLRGTDTQYF.

This chain uses TRBV9 with TRBJ2-5; 11 bases match TRBD2. The CDR3 loop spans 15 amino acids. Trimming cost V 4 bases and J 2 bases; bases outside gene matches: 4. From germline, CDR1 is SGDLS and CDR2 YYNGEE. The CDR3: CASSYSGRGQETQYF. CDR3 DNA sequence: TGTGCCAGCAGCTATAGCGGGAGGGGACAAGAGACCCAGTACTTC.

The chain combines TRBV7-6 with TRBJ1-6; 11 positions agree with TRBD1. Per germline, CDR1 SGHVS and CDR2 FNYEAQ. J gave up 5 bases and V 7 bases, and 10 bases lay outside the gene matches. CDR3 length: 17 residues. CDR3 region: CASTPGTGGYNNSPLHF. The CDR3 region has the DNA TGTGCCAGCACCCCGGGGACAGGGGGATATAATAATTCACCCCTCCACTTT.

Points on this clone: At one of its ends the junction is not consistent with the germline gene, which may arise from a read error. The J gene is TRBJ1-5, the V gene TRBV10-2, with TRBD1 as a possible D gene (6 bases). The CDR3 is made up of 16 amino acids. Per germline, CDR1 WSHSY and CDR2 SAAADI. Here the CDR3 reads CASSEYREQSNRPQHF. The CDR3 DNA is TGCGCCAGCAGTGAGTACAGGGAACAAAGCAATCGGCCCCAGCATTTT.

This clone was detected once. The chain couples TRBV5-6 to TRBJ1-6; a weak D match, TRBD1 (6 bases). The CDR3 consists of 14 residues. V was trimmed by 4 bases and J by 10 bases, leaving 15 bases between them. Germline V gene sequence: CDR1 SGHDT, CDR2 YYEEEE. CDR3 sequence (DNA): TGTGCCAGCAGCGGGGACACTTTAGGGTCACCCCTCCACTTT. Translation gives CASSGDTLGSPLHF.

The gene calls are TRBV4-3 and TRBJ2-1; 7 nucleotides align to TRBD2. This CDR3 is built from 17 residues. Germline CDR1 LGHNA, CDR2 YSLEER. The junction had 15 bases not matched to a gene; V was cut back by 5 bases and J by 5 bases. CDR3 protein: CASSFGDFLAANNEQFF. CDR3 sequence (DNA): TGCGCCAGCAGCTTCGGTGATTTTCTAGCGGCTAACAATGAGCAGTTCTTC.

The chain recombines TRBV25-1 with TRBJ2-7; maybe TRBD1 (6 bases). Per germline, CDR1 MGHDK and CDR2 SYGVNS. The CDR3 spans 11 residues. Trimming cost V 9 bases and J 3 bases, with 9 bases left between them. CDR3 DNA: TGTGCCAGTGCCAGGGGCTACGAGCAGTACTTC. Translated: CASARGYEQYF.

The rearrangement uses TRBV7-9 and TRBJ2-5, with TRBD2 matching 9 bases. The junction had 8 bases not matched to a gene; V was cut back by 3 bases and J by 6 bases. Germline V gives CDR1 SEHNR, CDR2 FQNEAQ (reference sequence). The CDR3 is 15 amino acids. CDR3 nucleotide sequence: TGTGCCAGCAGCTTCGGGCTAGCGGGAAAGCAGACCCAGTACTTC. The encoded protein is CASSFGLAGKQTQYF.